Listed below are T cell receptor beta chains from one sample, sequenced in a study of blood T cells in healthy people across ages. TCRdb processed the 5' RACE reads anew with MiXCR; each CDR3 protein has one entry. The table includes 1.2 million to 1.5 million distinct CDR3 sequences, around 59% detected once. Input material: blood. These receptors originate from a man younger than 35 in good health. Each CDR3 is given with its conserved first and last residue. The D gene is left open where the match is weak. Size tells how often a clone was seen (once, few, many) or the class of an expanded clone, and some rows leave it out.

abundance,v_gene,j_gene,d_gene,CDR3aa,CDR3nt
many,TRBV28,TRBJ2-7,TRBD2,CASSLPSGGGYEQYF,TGTGCCAGCAGTTTACCTAGCGGGGGGGGCTACGAGCAGTACTTC
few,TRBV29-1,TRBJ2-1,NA,CSVEDPTASSYNEQFF,TGCAGCGTTGAAGATCCGACCGCGAGCTCCTACAATGAGCAGTTCTTC
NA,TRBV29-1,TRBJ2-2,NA,CSVGTAYANTGELFF,TGCAGCGTTGGGACAGCTTACGCGAACACCGGGGAGCTGTTTTTT
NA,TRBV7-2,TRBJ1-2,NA,CASSTWDGANYGYTF,TGTGCCAGCAGCACGTGGGACGGAGCTAACTATGGCTACACCTTC
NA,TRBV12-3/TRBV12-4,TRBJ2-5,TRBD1,CASSGQVGETQYF,TGTGCCAGCAGTGGACAGGTTGGGGAGACCCAGTACTTC
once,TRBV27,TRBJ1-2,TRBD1,CASSFPEKDRGLEGYTF,TGTGCCAGCAGTTTCCCCGAAAAGGACAGGGGGTTAGAAGGCTACACCTTC
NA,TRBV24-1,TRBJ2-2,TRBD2,CATSDSGGGTGELFF,TGTGCCACCAGTGATTCGGGCGGGGGGACCGGGGAGCTGTTTTTT
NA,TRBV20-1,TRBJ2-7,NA,CSAIRAPGGYEQYF,TGCAGTGCGATCCGGGCTCCAGGAGGGTACGAGCAGTACTTC
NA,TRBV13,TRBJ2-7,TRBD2,CASSRSGRYEQYF,TGTGCCAGCAGCCGCTCCGGGAGGTACGAGCAGTACTTC
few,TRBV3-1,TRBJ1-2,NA,CASSQTPPNYGYTF,TGTGCCAGCAGCCAGACACCACCGAACTATGGCTACACCTTC
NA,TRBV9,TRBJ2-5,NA,CASSPGPLQETQYF,TGTGCCAGCAGCCCGGGACCTTTACAAGAGACCCAGTACTTC
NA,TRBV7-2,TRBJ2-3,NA,CASSLTPPGLSDTQYF,TGTGCCAGCAGCTTAACACCTCCGGGACTGTCAGATACGCAGTATTTT
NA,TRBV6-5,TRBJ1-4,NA,CASGTRVPWNEKLFF,TGTGCCAGCGGGACACGGGTGCCTTGGAACGAAAAACTGTTTTTT
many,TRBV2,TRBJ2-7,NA,CASSEGGTNYEQYF,TGTGCCAGCAGCGAAGGCGGAACCAACTACGAGCAGTACTTC
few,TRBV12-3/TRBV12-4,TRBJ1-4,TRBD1,CASTPPIGYRGNEKLFF,TGTGCCAGCACCCCCCCGATAGGGTACAGGGGTAATGAAAAACTGTTTTTT
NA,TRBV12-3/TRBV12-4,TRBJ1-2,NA,CASSPQLRLDYGYTF,TGTGCCAGCAGTCCCCAGTTAAGGTTGGACTATGGCTACACCTTC
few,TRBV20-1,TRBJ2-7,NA,CSAPNRDIGSYEQYF,TGCAGTGCTCCGAACCGGGACATCGGCTCCTACGAGCAGTACTTC
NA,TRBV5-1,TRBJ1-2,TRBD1,CASSLEGGAPYGYTF,TGCGCCAGCAGCTTGGAAGGGGGCGCTCCCTATGGCTACACCTTC
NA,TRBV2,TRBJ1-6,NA,CASKPDRGYNSPLHF,TGTGCCAGCAAACCGGATCGGGGGTATAATTCACCCCTCCACTTT
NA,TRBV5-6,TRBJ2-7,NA,CASSIKPLREQYF,TGTGCCAGCAGCATTAAGCCCCTACGGGAGCAGTACTTC
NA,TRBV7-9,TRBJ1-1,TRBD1,CASSPVTDDRAAFF,TGTGCCAGCAGCCCGGTAACAGACGACAGGGCGGCTTTCTTT
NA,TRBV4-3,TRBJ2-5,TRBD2,CASSQAPGGRETQYF,TGCGCCAGCAGCCAGGCTCCGGGAGGCCGAGAGACCCAGTACTTC
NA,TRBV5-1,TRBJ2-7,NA,CASSLNPRSYEQYF,TGCGCCAGCAGCTTGAACCCCCGGTCCTACGAGCAGTACTTC
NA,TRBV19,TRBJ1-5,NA,CASSLSFNQPQHF,TGTGCCAGTAGTCTAAGTTTCAATCAGCCCCAGCATTTT
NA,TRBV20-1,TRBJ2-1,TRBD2,CGTGTSGYNEQFF,TGCGGCACCGGGACTAGCGGCTACAATGAGCAGTTCTTC
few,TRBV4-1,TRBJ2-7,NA,CASSQAGTREEQYF,TGCGCCAGCAGCCAAGCCGGGACCCGCGAGGAGCAGTACTTC
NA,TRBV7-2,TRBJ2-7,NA,CASSSAGQLTYEQYF,TGTGCCAGCAGCTCCGCCGGACAGTTGACCTACGAGCAGTACTTC
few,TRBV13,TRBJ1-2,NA,CASSNRQENLANYGYTF,TGTGCCAGCAGCAACAGACAGGAAAACTTAGCTAACTATGGCTACACCTTC
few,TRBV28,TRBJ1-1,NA,CASTVMGGDTEAFF,TGTGCCAGCACCGTTATGGGGGGGGACACTGAAGCTTTCTTT
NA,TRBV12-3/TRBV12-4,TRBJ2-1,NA,CASSGQFKFF,TGTGCCAGCAGCGGACAGTTCAAGTTCTTC
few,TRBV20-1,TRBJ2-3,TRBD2,CSAGLAGADTQYF,TGCAGTGCTGGACTAGCGGGAGCAGATACGCAGTATTTT
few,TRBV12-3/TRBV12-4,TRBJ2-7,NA,CASSSVLATDVYEQYF,TGTGCCAGCAGTTCTGTTTTGGCGACCGATGTCTACGAGCAGTACTTC
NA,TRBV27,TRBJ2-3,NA,CASRQGRNTDMQYF,TGTGCCAGCAGACAGGGAAGGAACACAGATATGCAGTATTTT
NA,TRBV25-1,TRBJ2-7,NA,CASSRGRGWSSYEQYF,TGTGCCAGCAGTCGCGGGCGAGGTTGGAGCTCCTACGAGCAGTACTTC
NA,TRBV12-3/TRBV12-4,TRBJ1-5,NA,CASSFVMSRAGREPQHF,TGTGCCAGCAGTTTCGTCATGAGCAGGGCGGGGAGAGAGCCCCAGCATTTT
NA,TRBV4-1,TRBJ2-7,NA,CASSPRGVNEQYF,TGCGCCAGCAGCCCCCGGGGCGTCAACGAGCAGTACTTC
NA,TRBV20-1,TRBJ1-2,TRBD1,CSATGQGLGGYTF,TGCAGTGCGACTGGACAGGGCCTCGGTGGCTACACCTTC
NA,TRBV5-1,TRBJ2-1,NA,CASSLSEDLYNEQFF,TGCGCCAGCAGCTTGAGCGAGGACTTATACAATGAGCAGTTCTTC
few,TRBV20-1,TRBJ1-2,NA,CSARFYKGIDGYTF,TGCAGTGCTCGGTTCTATAAGGGAATAGATGGCTACACCTTC
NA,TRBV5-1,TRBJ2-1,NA,CASSEGGGSDEQFF,TGCGCCAGCAGCGAGGGGGGGGGTAGTGATGAGCAGTTCTTC
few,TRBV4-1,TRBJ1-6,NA,CASSQARQGDSPLHF,TGCGCCAGCAGCCAAGCCCGTCAGGGCGATTCACCCCTCCACTTT
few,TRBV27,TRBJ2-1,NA,CASSLYTGEGYNEQFF,TGTGCCAGCAGTTTATATACAGGGGAGGGCTACAATGAGCAGTTCTTC
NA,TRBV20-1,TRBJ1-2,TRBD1,CSARGTVQGYTF,TGCAGTGCTAGGGGGACAGTACAAGGCTACACCTTC
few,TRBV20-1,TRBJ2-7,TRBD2,CSARSASGATYEQYF,TGCAGTGCTAGATCCGCTAGCGGGGCCACCTACGAGCAGTACTTC
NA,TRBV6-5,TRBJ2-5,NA,CASSNWGQGQETQYF,TGTGCCAGCAGCAACTGGGGGCAGGGGCAAGAGACCCAGTACTTC
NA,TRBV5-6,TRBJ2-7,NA,CASSLSGYLDEQYF,TGTGCCAGCAGCTTGTCCGGGTATCTCGACGAGCAGTACTTC
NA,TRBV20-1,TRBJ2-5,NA,CSARVRKGGTQYF,TGCAGTGCTAGAGTACGAAAAGGAGGGACCCAGTACTTC
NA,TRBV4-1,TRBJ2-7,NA,CASSHLGRFPSYEQYF,TGCGCCAGCAGCCACCTCGGCAGATTTCCCTCCTACGAGCAGTACTTC
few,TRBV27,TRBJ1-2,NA,CASSLDPDYYGYTF,TGTGCCAGCAGTCTTGATCCGGACTACTATGGCTACACCTTC
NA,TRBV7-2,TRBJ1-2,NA,CASSLPGAYGYTF,TGTGCCAGCAGCCTCCCCGGGGCCTATGGCTACACCTTC
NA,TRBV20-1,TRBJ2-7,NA,CSASWAGQGYSYEQYF,TGCAGTGCATCATGGGCCGGGCAGGGCTATTCCTACGAGCAGTACTTC
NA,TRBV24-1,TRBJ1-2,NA,CATSDGDKRYGYTF,TGTGCCACCAGTGACGGGGACAAGCGCTATGGCTACACCTTC
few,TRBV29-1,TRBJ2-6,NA,CSVHWANVLTF,TGCAGCGTTCATTGGGCCAACGTCCTGACTTTC
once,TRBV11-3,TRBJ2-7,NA,CASSFDSGPSYEQYF,TGTGCCAGCAGCTTTGACTCCGGGCCTAGCTACGAGCAGTACTTC
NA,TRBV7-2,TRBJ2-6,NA,CASSLIGGATWGANVLTF,TGTGCCAGCAGCTTGATAGGGGGAGCAACCTGGGGGGCCAACGTCCTGACTTTC